This entry is about one T cell receptor beta chain. What it binds is unknown. This sample was included in a study of cytomegalovirus exposure and HLA in healthy donors. Study-level points and caveats: In a later analysis, most CMV-associated TCR beta chains appeared HLA-restricted.

Germline CDR1 is MDHEN and CDR2 is SYDVKM. This CDR3 is built from 19 residues. The V and J ends lost 5 bases and 5 bases respectively, with 29 bases between them. A multiplex PCR was run with 60 Vbeta primers and 13 Jbeta primers. Per the original methods: The count from a later analysis was about 80 million unique TCR beta chains, approximately 9.9 million of them shared. TCRdb's table, derived via immunoSEQ multiplex PCR, lists solely in-frame clones and lacks some. D and trimming were read from the DNA, whereas the V and J calls and clone size are those reported in that table. Of roughly 65,000 clones listed, almost 70% are singletons.

The specimen was PBMCs. The clonotype originates from a man aged 35 to 55 in good health and CMV-seropositive. The J gene is TRBJ2-3, the V gene TRBV28; a weak D match, TRBD2 (6 bases). The CDR3 is CASSPPGLSGARGIDTQYF. DNA of the CDR3: TGTGCCAGCAGTCCACCGGGGCTTAGCGGCGCTCGGGGGATAGATACGCAGTATTTT.